This T cell receptor beta chain was sequenced in a study of cytomegalovirus exposure and HLA in healthy donors. Comment on this clone: Its target is unknown.

Primers: 60 Vbeta forward and 13 Jbeta reverse. Produced via immunoSEQ multiplex PCR; TCRdb's table is partial and in-frame only. The table shows more than 140,000 clones, with more than 60% occurring only once. The V and J ends lost 5 bases and 6 bases respectively, with 8 bases between them. CDR1 GTSNPN and CDR2 SVGIG come from the germline V gene (reference sequence). The CDR3 loop spans 11 amino acids. The study, taken as a whole, reports: Prior analysis indicated that the majority of TCR beta V segments exhibited productivity approximately 90% or approximately 30% of the time.

This sequence was found in a man aged 35-49 years in good health and CMV-seronegative. The gene calls are TRBV30 and TRBJ1-5; the D gene is possibly TRBD1 (6 bases). The sequenced sample consisted of PBMCs. CDR3 sequence: CAWAQGQPQHF. Here the CDR3 DNA reads TGTGCCTGGGCACAGGGTCAGCCCCAGCATTTT. Filled out from reference TRBV30 and TRBJ1-5, the complete variable domain reads SQTIHQWPATLVQPVGSPLSLECTVEGTSNPNLYWYRQAAGRGLQLLFYSVGIGQISSEVPQNLSASRPQDRQFILSSKKLLLSDSGFYLCAWAQGQPQHFGDGTRLSIL.